The clone carrying this TCR beta chain was counted between two and nine times. The target antigen is unknown. Different DNA sequences within this sample yield the same CDR3. These data belong to a study of shared clonotypes between healthy human individuals. The germline gives CDR1 SGHDT, CDR2 YYEEEE. V dropped 0 bases and J dropped 0 bases, with 7 bases sitting between them. The CDR3 has 15 residues. Whole-study findings and limits: Clonotype sharing across a few donors was observed for 4% to 5.5% of naive CD4 clonotypes. At large depth, rarefaction still showed sorted-subset sequencing to be incomplete. Only blood was sampled, and tissue TCR repertoires likely differ from blood ones. Naive subsets, compared against memory subsets, generally had larger estimated richness values.

Clones were sequenced by immunoSEQ multiplex PCR, and TCRdb holds only the in-frame ones, with some missing. The sample records roughly 1 million clones, around 82% being singletons. The sequenced material came from memory CD4+ T cells from PBMCs. Regarding subset: CD45RA-negative fraction. The chain recombines TRBV5-6 with TRBJ1-3; no firm D call. This TCR came from a young man in good health. Some clones in this sample may be carry-over from other donors' samples. CDR3 residues: CASSLGRISGNTIYF. CDR3 coding DNA: TGTGCCAGCAGCTTGGGAAGGATCTCTGGAAACACCATATATTTT.